This is a list of T cell receptor beta chains from one sample in a study of CD8 T cells in Susac syndrome. MiXCR, applied by TCRdb to the immunoSEQ multiplex PCR reads, yields one record per CDR3 protein. The sample records approximately 150,000 distinct CDR3 sequences, about 94% being singletons. Sequencing was carried out using CD4+ T cells from PBMCs. All receptors derive from a human donor in good health. Each CDR3 is given with its conserved first and last residue. D genes are given only for firm matches. Not all rows give a size; the values are once, few, many and, for expanded clones, a class.

len: 13
j_gene: TRBJ2-3
v_gene: TRBV29-1
d_gene: TRBD1
abundance: -
CDR3nt: TGCAGCGTTGGGCGGGACAGGGATGATACGCAGTATTTT
CDR3aa: CSVGRDRDDTQYF

len: 16
j_gene: TRBJ2-2
v_gene: TRBV4-2
d_gene: -
abundance: -
CDR3nt: TGTGCCAGCAGCCAAGAGACAGGCGAGGACACCGGGGAGCTGTTTTTT
CDR3aa: CASSQETGEDTGELFF

len: 13
j_gene: TRBJ1-5
v_gene: TRBV3-1
d_gene: -
abundance: -
CDR3nt: TGTGCCAGCAGCCAAGGGGAGTATCAGCCCCAGCATTTT
CDR3aa: CASSQGEYQPQHF

len: 14
j_gene: TRBJ2-2
v_gene: TRBV3-1
d_gene: TRBD1
abundance: -
CDR3nt: TGTGCCAGCAGCCCGGGACAGGGAATTGGGGAGCTGTTTTTT
CDR3aa: CASSPGQGIGELFF

len: 13
j_gene: TRBJ2-5
v_gene: TRBV24-1
d_gene: -
abundance: -
CDR3nt: TGTGCCACCAGTGATGGAGGGGAAGAGACCCAGTACTTC
CDR3aa: CATSDGGEETQYF

len: 14
j_gene: TRBJ1-6
v_gene: TRBV3-1
d_gene: -
abundance: -
CDR3nt: TGTGCCAGCAGCCACCGGACTAATAATTCACCCCTCCACTTT
CDR3aa: CASSHRTNNSPLHF

len: 15
j_gene: TRBJ2-2
v_gene: TRBV12-3/TRBV12-4
d_gene: -
abundance: -
CDR3nt: TGTGCCAGCAGCCGAGATGCGAGGGTCACCGGGGAGCTGTTTTTT
CDR3aa: CASSRDARVTGELFF

len: 15
j_gene: TRBJ2-1
v_gene: TRBV9
d_gene: TRBD2
abundance: -
CDR3nt: TGTGCCAGCAGCGTAGTATCTAGCGGGGGATCTGAGCAGTTCTTC
CDR3aa: CASSVVSSGGSEQFF

len: 14
j_gene: TRBJ1-5
v_gene: TRBV5-6
d_gene: -
abundance: -
CDR3nt: TGTGCCAGCAGCCTCAACAGGGATAACCAGCCCCAGCATTTT
CDR3aa: CASSLNRDNQPQHF

len: 12
j_gene: TRBJ2-7
v_gene: TRBV29-1
d_gene: -
abundance: -
CDR3nt: TGCAGCGGTTTTGGGAAAACCCACGAGCAGTACTTC
CDR3aa: CSGFGKTHEQYF

len: 15
j_gene: TRBJ2-1
v_gene: TRBV6-5
d_gene: -
abundance: -
CDR3nt: TGTGCCAGCAGTTACCTGTTCTCGGGATACCGTGAGCAGTTCTTC
CDR3aa: CASSYLFSGYREQFF

len: 15
j_gene: TRBJ2-7
v_gene: TRBV18
d_gene: -
abundance: -
CDR3nt: TGTGCCAGCTCACCAACAGGGACCACTACTGCCGAGCAGTACTTC
CDR3aa: CASSPTGTTTAEQYF

len: 17
j_gene: TRBJ1-6
v_gene: TRBV5-1
d_gene: TRBD1
abundance: -
CDR3nt: TGCGCCAGCAGCCTGGACAGGAGCAATGGTGGTGATTCACCCCTCCACTTT
CDR3aa: CASSLDRSNGGDSPLHF

len: 16
j_gene: TRBJ1-1
v_gene: TRBV20-1
d_gene: TRBD1
abundance: once
CDR3nt: TGCAGTGCGGCACTAGACGGACAGGGGGCGAACACTGAAGCTTTCTTT
CDR3aa: CSAALDGQGANTEAFF

len: 16
j_gene: TRBJ1-5
v_gene: TRBV27
d_gene: TRBD1
abundance: -
CDR3nt: TGTGCCAGCAGTGCGGGGGCGGGACAGGGGTCTCAGCCCCAGCATTTT
CDR3aa: CASSAGAGQGSQPQHF

len: 13
j_gene: TRBJ2-3
v_gene: TRBV4-1
d_gene: -
abundance: -
CDR3nt: TGCGCCAGCAGCCGGCAGCGCGGAGATACGCAGTATTTT
CDR3aa: CASSRQRGDTQYF

len: 14
j_gene: TRBJ2-5
v_gene: TRBV7-2
d_gene: -
abundance: few
CDR3nt: TGTGCCAGCAGCTTAGCGGGGCCCCAAGAGACCCAGTACTTC
CDR3aa: CASSLAGPQETQYF

len: 14
j_gene: TRBJ2-3
v_gene: TRBV12-5
d_gene: -
abundance: -
CDR3nt: TGTGCTAGTGGTTTGAACAGGAACACAGATACGCAGTATTTT
CDR3aa: CASGLNRNTDTQYF

len: 13
j_gene: TRBJ2-2
v_gene: TRBV30
d_gene: -
abundance: -
CDR3nt: TGTGCCTGGAGTGTTAAGGGGTCCGGGGAGCTGTTTTTT
CDR3aa: CAWSVKGSGELFF

len: 13
j_gene: TRBJ1-1
v_gene: TRBV6-6
d_gene: -
abundance: -
CDR3nt: TGTGCCAGCACCCTCGAAAGAAACTATGAAGCTTTCTTT
CDR3aa: CASTLERNYEAFF

len: 14
j_gene: TRBJ2-5
v_gene: TRBV7-9
d_gene: -
abundance: -
CDR3nt: TGTGCCAGCAGCTTACGGGGGGCCCGGGAGACCCAGTACTTC
CDR3aa: CASSLRGARETQYF

len: 17
j_gene: TRBJ2-1
v_gene: TRBV7-8
d_gene: TRBD2
abundance: -
CDR3nt: TGTGCCAGCAGCCTTCGGCTCTCAAGCGGGGGGGCACAAGAGCAGTTCTTC
CDR3aa: CASSLRLSSGGAQEQFF

len: 13
j_gene: TRBJ2-5
v_gene: TRBV30
d_gene: -
abundance: -
CDR3nt: TGTGCCTGGAGGCCACAGAACCAAGAGACCCAGTACTTC
CDR3aa: CAWRPQNQETQYF

len: 14
j_gene: TRBJ1-5
v_gene: TRBV2
d_gene: -
abundance: -
CDR3nt: TGTGCCAGCAAGGACAGATGGAGCAATCAGCCCCAGCATTTT
CDR3aa: CASKDRWSNQPQHF

len: 16
j_gene: TRBJ2-7
v_gene: TRBV5-1
d_gene: TRBD2
abundance: once
CDR3nt: TGCGCCAGCAGCTTGACTACTAGCGGGGGTTCCTACGAGCAGTACTTC
CDR3aa: CASSLTTSGGSYEQYF

len: 14
j_gene: TRBJ1-5
v_gene: TRBV6-2/TRBV6-3
d_gene: -
abundance: -
CDR3nt: TGTGCCAGCACCGAGGGGGGTAGCAATCAGCCCCAGCATTTT
CDR3aa: CASTEGGSNQPQHF

len: 12
j_gene: TRBJ2-3
v_gene: TRBV29-1
d_gene: -
abundance: -
CDR3nt: TGCAGCGTTGCACCGGCTTCGGATACGCAGTATTTT
CDR3aa: CSVAPASDTQYF

len: 13
j_gene: TRBJ2-7
v_gene: TRBV4-2
d_gene: TRBD2
abundance: -
CDR3nt: TGTGCCAGCAGCCTCGGGGGGGTCTACGAGCAGTACTTC
CDR3aa: CASSLGGVYEQYF

len: 13
j_gene: TRBJ1-2
v_gene: TRBV24-1
d_gene: -
abundance: -
CDR3nt: TGTGCCACCAGTGCCGAGCTAACTGGGGGCTACACCTTC
CDR3aa: CATSAELTGGYTF

len: 15
j_gene: TRBJ2-2
v_gene: TRBV5-6
d_gene: -
abundance: -
CDR3nt: TGTGCCAGCAGCTTTAGGAGATCGAACACCGGGGAGCTGTTTTTT
CDR3aa: CASSFRRSNTGELFF

len: 14
j_gene: TRBJ2-2
v_gene: TRBV29-1
d_gene: TRBD1
abundance: few
CDR3nt: TGCAGCGTTGTAGGACAGGCGTACACCGGGGAGCTGTTTTTT
CDR3aa: CSVVGQAYTGELFF

len: 16
j_gene: TRBJ2-7
v_gene: TRBV5-1
d_gene: TRBD2
abundance: -
CDR3nt: TGCGCCAGCAGCAGTACCAGCGGGGTGGTGGCATACGAGCAGTACTTC
CDR3aa: CASSSTSGVVAYEQYF

len: 14
j_gene: TRBJ2-5
v_gene: TRBV5-4
d_gene: -
abundance: -
CDR3nt: TGTGCCAGCAGCATAGGGGGGACCAAAGAGACCCAGTACTTC
CDR3aa: CASSIGGTKETQYF

len: 17
j_gene: TRBJ1-4
v_gene: TRBV14
d_gene: -
abundance: -
CDR3nt: TGTGCCAGCAGCCTAGGCCCAACCGGTTCAACTAATGAAAAACTGTTTTTT
CDR3aa: CASSLGPTGSTNEKLFF

len: 11
j_gene: TRBJ1-4
v_gene: TRBV6-2/TRBV6-3
d_gene: -
abundance: -
CDR3nt: TGTGCCAGCAGCCAGAGGATGGAACTGTTTTTT
CDR3aa: CASSQRMELFF

len: 12
j_gene: TRBJ2-5
v_gene: TRBV11-2
d_gene: -
abundance: -
CDR3nt: TGTGCCAGCACTATGGGCCTAGAGACCCAGTACTTC
CDR3aa: CASTMGLETQYF

len: 15
j_gene: TRBJ2-1
v_gene: TRBV30
d_gene: TRBD2
abundance: -
CDR3nt: TGTGCCTGGAGTGATCTACGGCGGGGGAGCAATGAGCAGTTCTTC
CDR3aa: CAWSDLRRGSNEQFF

len: 15
j_gene: TRBJ2-2
v_gene: TRBV9
d_gene: -
abundance: once
CDR3nt: TGTGCCAGCAGCGTAGATCAGGGGGGAGGCGGGGAGCTGTTTTTT
CDR3aa: CASSVDQGGGGELFF

len: 16
j_gene: TRBJ1-6
v_gene: TRBV7-2
d_gene: -
abundance: -
CDR3nt: TGTGCCAGCAGCTTACGTCAATCACAGGCTAATTCACCCCTCCACTTT
CDR3aa: CASSLRQSQANSPLHF

len: 12
j_gene: TRBJ2-7
v_gene: TRBV20-1
d_gene: -
abundance: -
CDR3nt: TGCAGTGCTAGTTCTCGGGGGTACGAGCAGTACTTC
CDR3aa: CSASSRGYEQYF

len: 12
j_gene: TRBJ1-5
v_gene: TRBV14
d_gene: -
abundance: -
CDR3nt: TGTGCCGGGTCCCTTGGGGATCAGCCCCAGCATTTT
CDR3aa: CAGSLGDQPQHF

len: 16
j_gene: TRBJ2-3
v_gene: TRBV7-9
d_gene: TRBD2
abundance: -
CDR3nt: TGTGCCAGCAGCTTCCTACTAGCGGGTGCGTCGGATACGCAGTATTTT
CDR3aa: CASSFLLAGASDTQYF

len: 12
j_gene: TRBJ1-4
v_gene: TRBV6-6
d_gene: -
abundance: -
CDR3nt: TGTGCCAGCAGTTACTCGCAGGGATCACTGTTTTTT
CDR3aa: CASSYSQGSLFF

len: 14
j_gene: TRBJ2-3
v_gene: TRBV20-1
d_gene: -
abundance: -
CDR3nt: TGCAGTGCTAGGGACTTGGTTGGCACAGATACGCAGTATTTT
CDR3aa: CSARDLVGTDTQYF

len: 15
j_gene: TRBJ2-6
v_gene: TRBV20-1
d_gene: -
abundance: -
CDR3nt: TGCAGTGCTAGAGATTCGGGGTCTGGGGCCAACGTCCTGACTTTC
CDR3aa: CSARDSGSGANVLTF

len: 12
j_gene: TRBJ2-1
v_gene: TRBV19
d_gene: -
abundance: -
CDR3nt: TGTGCCAGGACTAGCTCCTACAATGAGCAGTTCTTC
CDR3aa: CARTSSYNEQFF

len: 14
j_gene: TRBJ1-2
v_gene: TRBV6-1
d_gene: -
abundance: once
CDR3nt: TGTGCCAGCAGTGAATCATTCGGACGGTGGGGCTACACCTTC
CDR3aa: CASSESFGRWGYTF

len: 14
j_gene: TRBJ2-6
v_gene: TRBV12-3/TRBV12-4
d_gene: -
abundance: -
CDR3nt: TGTGCCAGCAGTTTATACGGTGGGGCCAACGTCCTGACTTTC
CDR3aa: CASSLYGGANVLTF

len: 12
j_gene: TRBJ2-1
v_gene: TRBV2
d_gene: TRBD2
abundance: -
CDR3nt: TGTGCCAGCAGATTGGGGGGGAATGAGCAGTTCTTC
CDR3aa: CASRLGGNEQFF